A single sample gave rise to the 31 T cell receptor beta chains below, sequenced in a study of cytomegalovirus exposure and HLA in healthy donors. This PCR relied on a set of 60 Vbeta primers and 13 Jbeta primers. Method: immunoSEQ multiplex PCR; TCRdb's copy keeps in-frame clones and lacks some. The data show about 130,000 clones, more than 15% seen once. Sequencing used PBMCs. The origin of the receptors is a female donor in good health and CMV-seropositive.

V usage is TRBV5-1 and J usage is TRBJ1-2; 7 bases align to TRBD1. The CDR3 is 12 residues long. V gave up 3 bases and J gave up 8 bases; unmatched junction bases: 4. Germline V CDR1 and CDR2: SGHRS, YFSETQ. DNA for the CDR3: TGCGCCAGCAGCTGGACAGGTCCGGGCTACACCTTC. It is translated as CASSWTGPGYTF.

The rearrangement links TRBV29-1 to TRBJ1-4; 7 nucleotides line up with TRBD1. The J segment lost 5 bases and the V segment lost 4 bases, leaving 4 bases of the junction unmatched. CDR1 and CDR2 (germline): SQVTM, ANQGSEA. The CDR3 has 13 amino acids. CDR3 in amino acids: CSVGDRVNEKLFF. CDR3 in DNA: TGCAGCGTTGGTGACAGGGTAAATGAAAAACTGTTTTTT.

This clone was seen a few times. This sequence joins TRBV4-3 and TRBJ1-4, with D possibly matching TRBD1 (5 bases). The CDR3 extends over 15 amino acids. The germline V and J ends were trimmed by 4 bases and 5 bases, with 14 bases remaining between them. Germline CDR1 is LGHNA and CDR2 is YSLEER. DNA for the CDR3: TGCGCCAGCAGCCCGAAAGGGGCCCCAAATGAAAAACTGTTTTTT. Translation: CASSPKGAPNEKLFF.

This clone has a handful of counts. V gene TRBV29-1 combines with J gene TRBJ2-7; possible D gene TRBD2, 5 bases. Germline CDR1 is SQVTM and CDR2 is ANQGSEA. The CDR3 contains 14 residues. V was trimmed by 7 bases and J by 0 bases, leaving 16 bases between them. The CDR3 DNA follows: TGCAGCGCCTCTACCGGGGTTAGCTCCTACGAGCAGTACTTC. Encoded protein: CSASTGVSSYEQYF.

This clone has only a few counts. The chain combines TRBV4-3 with TRBJ2-3, with D possibly TRBD2 on 6 matching bases. In germline, CDR1 is LGHNA, CDR2 YSLEER. CDR3 length: 17 residues. Trimming took 0 bases from V and 9 from J, leaving 22 bases between them. The CDR3 is CASSQEGGWVLPATQYF. The CDR3 DNA sequence: TGCGCCAGCAGCCAAGAGGGGGGATGGGTGCTGCCCGCAACGCAGTATTTT.

The chain joins TRBV9 to TRBJ2-3; D perhaps matches TRBD1 (6 bases). Germline lookup yields CDR1 SGDLS and CDR2 YYNGEE. This CDR3 contains 15 residues. V was clipped by 1 base and J by 2 bases, with 11 bases between them. The DNA for the CDR3 is TGTGCCAGCAGCGTATTAGCAGGGGTCACAGATACGCAGTATTTT. This codes for CASSVLAGVTDTQYF.

The chain links TRBV4-3 to TRBJ2-3, with 8 bases lining up with TRBD2. V shed 3 bases, J shed 1 base, and the junction held 9 bases outside the gene matches. Germline assignment: CDR1 LGHNA and CDR2 YSLEER. The CDR3 runs to 17 residues. The CDR3: CASSQIAGRLRTDTQYF. The CDR3 nucleotides read TGCGCCAGCAGCCAGATAGCGGGACGTCTTCGCACAGATACGCAGTATTTT.

A few counts support this clone. This chain connects TRBV2 to TRBJ2-7; D possibly corresponds to TRBD2 (6 bases). The CDR3 length is 12 residues. V dropped 8 bases and J dropped 3 bases, with 11 bases sitting between them. Per the germline V gene, CDR1 is SNHLY and CDR2 is FYNNEI. The CDR3 bases are TGTGCCAGCGATGGGGGAGGCTACGAGCAGTACTTC. It encodes CASDGGGYEQYF.

This chain uses TRBV19 with TRBJ1-2; D is possibly TRBD1 (5 bases). Germline values: CDR1 LNHDA, CDR2 SQIVND (reference sequence). This CDR3 contains 14 residues. The V end lost 3 bases, the J end lost 0 bases, and 8 bases lay between the germline ends. The CDR3 bases are TGTGCCAGTAGTATTTCAGGGACTAACTATGGCTACACCTTC. Translation gives CASSISGTNYGYTF.

The chain recombines TRBV5-4 with TRBJ2-7; 8 bases are shared with TRBD2. The CDR3 length is 15 residues. The germline CDR1 and CDR2 sequences are SGHNT and YYREEE (reference sequence). J lost 3 bases, V lost 0 bases, and 5 bases had no gene match. DNA for the CDR3: TGTGCCAGCAGCTTGGCGGGAGGGGGGCGCTACGAGCAGTACTTC. It specifies CASSLAGGGRYEQYF.

The rearrangement uses TRBV18 and TRBJ1-1; D remains unclear. The germline V and J ends were trimmed by 2 bases and 3 bases, with 10 bases remaining between them. The CDR3 spans 14 residues. The germline V gene encodes CDR1 KGHSH and CDR2 LQKENI. This CDR3 reads CASSPTGVDTEAFF. The DNA of the CDR3 is TGTGCCAGCTCACCAACGGGAGTTGACACTGAAGCTTTCTTT.

This clone was found many times. The rearrangement uses TRBV5-1 and TRBJ2-7; no definite D call. Trimming pared 0 bases from V and 7 bases from J, leaving 20 bases between. The CDR3 runs 16 residues. Germline CDR1 is SGHRS and CDR2 is YFSETQ. The CDR3 spells CASSLASGPTRWEQYF. The CDR3 bases are TGCGCCAGCAGCTTGGCGTCTGGCCCCACCAGGTGGGAGCAGTACTTC.

This clone was counted a few times. This sequence joins TRBV28 and TRBJ1-1; tentative D call: TRBD1 (5 bases). Germline V lookup: CDR1 MDHEN, CDR2 SYDVKM. This CDR3 comprises 15 residues. The V gene lost 5 bases and the J gene lost 0 bases, with 13 bases spanning the gap. Here the CDR3 DNA reads TGTGCCAGCAGTCCTTGGGGGGGGATGAACACTGAAGCTTTCTTT. Translation gives CASSPWGGMNTEAFF. The full variable domain, with the rest looked up from reference TRBV28 and TRBJ1-1, is DVKVTQSSRYLVKRTGEKVFLECVQDMDHENMFWYRQDPGLGLRLIYFSYDVKMKEKGDIPEGYSVSREKKERFSLILESASTNQTSMYLCASSPWGGMNTEAFFGQGTRLTVV.

The V gene is TRBV10-3, the J gene TRBJ2-7; 9 nucleotides line up with TRBD2. Germline lookup yields CDR1 ENHRY and CDR2 SYGVKD. With 0 bases clipped from V and 8 bases from J, the junction kept 5 bases outside the gene matches. The CDR3 consists of 14 residues. This CDR3 reads CAISESILAGKQYF. The CDR3 bases are TGTGCCATCAGTGAGTCGATTCTAGCGGGGAAGCAGTACTTC.

A few counts support this clone. The chain recombines TRBV10-1 with TRBJ2-3; 10 bases map to TRBD1. CDR3 length: 17 amino acids. The V gene's germline CDR1 is WNHNN and CDR2 SYGVQD (reference sequence). Trimming at V came to 8 bases and at J to 0 bases, leaving 11 bases not matched to a gene. This chain's CDR3 is CASSSGTGASSTDTQYF. The DNA for the CDR3 is TGCGCCAGCTCCTCCGGGACAGGGGCGTCTAGCACAGATACGCAGTATTTT.

The DNA of the CDR3 is TGCGCCAGCAGCCATAGCCGGACTAGCGGGGGCTACGAGCAGTACTTC. It yields the protein CASSHSRTSGGYEQYF. The genes are TRBV4-3 and TRBJ2-7, with 13 nucleotides matching TRBD2. Unmatched junction bases numbered 5, after V lost 3 bases and J lost 3 bases. This CDR3 spans 16 amino acids. CDR1 and CDR2 from the germline V gene are LGHNA and YSLEER.

This clone was recorded a few times. J is TRBJ2-7 and V is TRBV14; D is perhaps TRBD2 (6 bases). V was trimmed by 4 bases and J by 4 bases, leaving 14 bases between them. The CDR3 consists of 14 residues. Germline V lookup: CDR1 SGHDN, CDR2 FVKESK. The DNA for the CDR3 is TGTGCCAGCAGCCCAATTATTGGGGGGTACGAGCAGTACTTC. This encodes CASSPIIGGYEQYF.

This clone was observed a handful of times. This chain uses TRBV9 with TRBJ2-1; TRBD2 matches at 13 bases. With 3 bases clipped from V and 4 bases from J, the junction kept 13 bases outside the gene matches. Germline V lookup: CDR1 SGDLS, CDR2 YYNGEE. This CDR3 region has 19 residues. The CDR3 region has the DNA TGTGCCAGCAGCGCAGGAACCACGACTAGCGGGGGGTCTTACAATGAGCAGTTCTTC. It yields the protein CASSAGTTTSGGSYNEQFF.

This clone was observed a few times. The chain employs TRBV21-1 and TRBJ2-1; the D segment call TRBD2 is taken from the table without a DNA check. TRBV21-1 is marked as a pseudogene. The CDR3 runs to 17 residues. CDR3 amino acids: CASSKGLAGESYNEQFF. The CDR3 DNA sequence: TGTGCCAGCAGCAAAGGTCTAGCGGGAGAGTCCTACAATGAGCAGTTCTTC.

This chain connects TRBV7-6 to TRBJ2-1, with TRBD1 identical over 9 bases. CDR3 length equals 17 residues. J lost 4 bases, V lost 5 bases, and 12 bases had no gene match. CDR1 is SGHVS, CDR2 FNYEAQ, per germline. The CDR3 nucleotides are TGTGCCAGCAGCCCCCAACCGGGACAGGGTAAATACAATGAGCAGTTCTTC. Protein product: CASSPQPGQGKYNEQFF.

This clone was counted once. This rearrangement joins TRBV4-1 to TRBJ1-2, with 9 bases aligning to TRBD1. The CDR3 is 17 amino acids. With V trimmed by 1 base and J by 3 bases, 9 bases remained unmatched. Germline CDR1 is MGHRA and CDR2 is YSYEKL. CDR3 nucleotides: TGCGCCAGCAGCCAAGGGGCGGACTACAGGGGGCACTATGGCTACACCTTC. Translated: CASSQGADYRGHYGYTF.

The V call is TRBV5-1, the J call TRBJ2-7; TRBD1 matches at 11 bases. V shed 3 bases, J shed 5 bases, and the junction held 10 bases outside the gene matches. Germline V gives CDR1 SGHRS, CDR2 YFSETQ. The CDR3 covers 16 residues. The CDR3, as DNA: TGCGCCAGCAGCTACAAGGGACGGACAGGGGGCAACGAGCAGTACTTC. Its translation is CASSYKGRTGGNEQYF.

CDR3 DNA: TGTGCCAGCCGGGAGGGAAACCAAGAGACCCAGTACTTC. This gives the protein CASREGNQETQYF. The rearrangement joins TRBV27 to TRBJ2-5; 8 bases map to TRBD2. V was pared by 8 bases and J by 0 bases, with 2 bases of the junction left unmatched. Germline V gene data show CDR1 as MNHEY and CDR2 as SMNVEV (reference sequence). The CDR3 has 13 residues.

This clone was observed a few times. The V and J genes are TRBV6-6 and TRBJ2-5; D is unclear. There are 12 residues in the CDR3. Per the germline V gene, CDR1 is MNHNY and CDR2 is SVGAGI (reference sequence). Trimming shortened V by 5 bases and J by 3 bases, and 7 bases separated the two germline ends. The CDR3 nucleotides read TGTGCCAGCAGTCCGTCCGAAGAGACCCAGTACTTC. Its translation: CASSPSEETQYF.

The chain carries TRBV9 and TRBJ1-2; 10 nucleotides align to TRBD1. The CDR3 loop spans 15 amino acids. Germline lookup yields CDR1 SGDLS and CDR2 YYNGEE. Trimming removed 4 bases from V and 5 bases from J; junction bases left unmatched: 8. CDR3 DNA sequence: TGTGCCAGCAGCTTAGGCGGGACAGGGGCGTATGGCTACACCTTC. Amino acid sequence: CASSLGGTGAYGYTF.

The chain joins TRBV6-1 to TRBJ1-5; TRBD1 might be the D (6 bases). From germline, CDR1 is MNHNS and CDR2 SASEGT. The CDR3 covers 14 residues. V was clipped by 6 bases and J by 7 bases, with 16 bases between them. Here the CDR3 reads CASSETGIRQPQHF. The CDR3 nucleotides are TGTGCCAGCAGCGAAACAGGGATACGCCAGCCCCAGCATTTT.

V gene TRBV9 combines with J gene TRBJ2-7, with D possibly matching TRBD2 (6 bases). The germline V gene encodes CDR1 SGDLS and CDR2 YYNGEE. The CDR3 covers 14 residues. V was cut by 1 base and J by 6 bases, with 14 bases left in between. CDR3: CASSVLAEGSEQYF. The CDR3 bases are TGTGCCAGCAGCGTATTGGCGGAGGGGAGCGAGCAGTACTTC.

There are a few counts of this clone. The chain combines TRBV28 with TRBJ1-5, with TRBD1 identical over 8 bases. Germline V lookup: CDR1 MDHEN, CDR2 SYDVKM. This CDR3 contains 15 residues. After removal of 3 bases from V and 8 bases from J, the junction contained 9 bases not matched to a gene. The CDR3 sequence: CASSLIQGAREPQHF. CDR3 nucleotide sequence: TGTGCCAGCAGTTTGATTCAGGGGGCTAGGGAGCCCCAGCATTTT.

The J gene is TRBJ2-1, the V gene TRBV12-5; TRBD2 matches at 15 bases. Germline CDR1 LGHNT, CDR2 FRNRAP. The CDR3 has 18 amino acids. The ends lost 0 bases at V and 13 bases at J; junction bases unmatched: 13. The chain's CDR3 is CASGLVPWTSGRAYGQFF. In DNA form, the CDR3 reads TGTGCTAGTGGTTTGGTACCCTGGACTAGCGGGAGGGCCTATGGTCAGTTCTTC.

This clone was seen more than once but under ten times. This chain connects TRBV2 to TRBJ1-5; D is ambiguous. Between the trimmed V and J ends, which lost 7 bases and 0 bases, there was a span of 13 bases. The CDR3 contains 15 residues. Germline V gene data show CDR1 as SNHLY and CDR2 as FYNNEI. In nucleotides, the CDR3 is TGTGCCAGCATGGCAGCGGGTTATAGCAATCAGCCCCAGCATTTT. It codes for CASMAAGYSNQPQHF.

V gene TRBV18 combines with J gene TRBJ2-1; D not certain. Germline V gives CDR1 KGHSH, CDR2 LQKENI. The CDR3 extends over 15 amino acids. Trimming left V 3 bases short and J 4 bases short, with 13 bases between. The CDR3 DNA reads as TGTGCCAGCTCACCCGTTGGCGGAAATTACAATGAGCAGTTCTTC. As protein: CASSPVGGNYNEQFF.